This T cell receptor beta chain emerged from a study of identical twins. Study results and caveats: Shared out-of-frame alpha sequences (those common to twins) showed excess low generation probability. Carriage of fewer insertions was seen in abundant cord blood beta clonotypes, whereas memory repertoires showed none.

This clonotype was found many times. Antigen: not known. Unique molecular identifiers were in the cDNA, with template-switch universal primer binding. TCRdb re-called the 5' RACE reads through MiXCR, storing one row per CDR3 protein. The data hold 200,000 to 250,000 distinct CDR3 sequences, with more than 6.5% observed a single time. CDR1 and CDR2 (germline): MNHEY, SVGEGT. The CDR3 extends over 14 amino acids. Trimming removed 7 bases from V and 0 bases from J, with 10 bases in between. Every one of the donors was a healthy Caucasian. These data also formed part of another study, on yellow fever vaccine responses in identical twins.

The chain is built from TRBV6-2 or TRBV6-3 and TRBJ2-1, with D unclear. The receptor comes from a woman aged 18-29 years in good health. The sample consisted of memory (CD45RO+) T cells sorted from blood. The CDR3 DNA is TGTGCCAGCAAGGATGTGAGCTCCTACAATGAGCAGTTCTTC. Translation gives CASKDVSSYNEQFF.